These 27 T cell receptor beta chains were all obtained from the same sample, sequenced in a study of tumor-infiltrating lymphocytes in primary liver carcinoma. Co-extracting RNA and DNA was done with roughly 17-34 mg of unsorted bulk tissue as input. Constant-region priming of approximately 500 ng total RNA yielded TCR beta cDNA. Employing slightly modified ARM-PCR, three nested multiplex PCR rounds were run, and these gave rise to the TCR beta libraries. Two initial PCR rounds of around 9 cycles each paired TRBV1-TRBV30 forward primers with a C-beta reverse primer. TCRdb redid the calling of the multiplex PCR reads with MiXCR, one entry per CDR3 protein. This sample yields 120,000 or so distinct CDR3 sequences, of which 50% to 70% are seen a single time; about a tenth belongs to the top ten. The sample consisted of liver tumor tissue from sampling region 1. As for subset: tumor region T1, superior pole. These receptors were collected from a woman aged 55 to 70 with primary liver carcinoma and hepatitis B virus infection.

Details on this clonotype: An end of the junction differs from the germline gene, which may be a read error. The rearrangement uses TRBV11-2 and TRBJ2-5; no reliable D call. The germline CDR1 and CDR2 sequences are SGHAT and FQNNGV. This CDR3 region has 12 residues. DNA of the CDR3: TGTGCCAGCAGCTCAATCGCAGAGACCAAGTACTTC. It translates to CASSSIAETKYF.

About this clonotype itself: A much larger clonotype is one base distant, so this may be a read error. The CDR3 does not close with the conserved phenylalanine or tryptophan, likely indicating a read error. V and J are TRBV2 and TRBJ2-7, with D possibly matching TRBD1 (6 bases). CDR1 SNHLY and CDR2 FYNNEI come from the germline V gene. The CDR3 spans 13 residues. The germline V and J ends were trimmed by 4 bases and 4 bases, with 11 bases remaining between them. The CDR3 sequence is CASSGTGIYEQYL. CDR3 nucleotides: TGTGCCAGCAGTGGAACAGGGATATACGAGCAGTACCTC.

The chain has TRBV7-9 and TRBJ2-5, with 8 bases matching TRBD2. The CDR3 sequence is 14 residues long. V dropped 5 bases and J dropped 5; count of bases not matched to a gene: 7. CDR1 and CDR2 (germline): SEHNR, FQNEAQ (reference sequence). CDR3 DNA: TGTGCCAGCAGCCCGGGGGGGGTTATGGAGACCCAGTACTTC. Its protein is CASSPGGVMETQYF.

A word on this clonotype: One junction end disagrees with the germline gene, perhaps due to a read error. This chain joins TRBV11-3 and TRBJ2-3; no reliable D call. This CDR3 contains 12 residues. In germline, CDR1 is SGHNT, CDR2 YENEEA. The CDR3 loop reads CASSLGRSTRYF. As DNA, the CDR3 is TGTGCCAGCAGCTTAGGTCGTAGCACGCGGTATTTT.

As for this clonotype: Sequence at one end of the junction differs from germline and may be a read error. V is TRBV29-1 and J is TRBJ1-1, with a tentative D call TRBD1 (6 bases). Germline V CDR1 and CDR2: SQVTM, ANQGSEA. CDR3 size: 15 residues. CDR3 loop: CNVEGVGGMNTEAFF. As DNA, the CDR3 is TGCAACGTTGAGGGGGTCGGGGGCATGAACACTGAAGCTTTCTTT.

Points on this clonotype: This may arise from a read error, as a much more abundant clone is one base away. The rearrangement links TRBV7-8 to TRBJ1-1, with D unresolved. CDR1 SGHVS and CDR2 FQNEAQ come from the germline V gene. The CDR3 has 14 amino acids. This chain's CDR3 is CAGSLDLRNTEAFF. The CDR3 coding sequence is TGTGCCGGCAGCTTAGATCTCCGGAACACTGAAGCTTTCTTT.

A word on this clonotype: With a much larger clone just one base away, this may be a read error. The rearrangement uses TRBV6-2 or TRBV6-3 and TRBJ1-5, with D perhaps matching TRBD1 (5 bases). CDR3 length: 13 amino acids. Germline assignment: CDR1 MNHEY and CDR2 SVGEGT. Here the CDR3 reads CASNRDHNRPQHF. The CDR3 nucleotides are TGTGCCAGTAACCGGGACCATAATCGGCCCCAGCATTTT.

This clonotype has just a few counts. At one end, the junction sequence differs from germline, possibly due to a read error. This rearrangement joins TRBV11-1 to TRBJ1-2; D possibly corresponds to TRBD1 (6 bases). This CDR3 comprises 14 residues. CDR1 is SGHAT, CDR2 FQDESV, per germline (reference sequence). Here the CDR3 reads CASSLMDSIYGCAF. CDR3 nucleotide sequence: TGTGCCAGCAGCCTTATGGACAGCATCTATGGCTGCGCCTTC.

The DNA of the CDR3 is TGCGCCAGCAGCCCTGGGACTAGCGGGAGACAACAAGAGACCCAGTACTTC. Its protein product is CASSPGTSGRQQETQYF. This chain links TRBV5-1 with TRBJ2-5, with 14 bases lining up with TRBD2. Germline trimming cut 4 bases from V and 2 bases from J; bases unmatched to any gene: 7. CDR1 is SGHRS, CDR2 YFSETQ, per germline. The CDR3 spans 17 residues.

Of note for this clonotype: The CDR3 carries no conserved terminal phenylalanine or tryptophan, so it likely arises from a read error. The DNA is omitted, as the CDR3 cannot be located on it reliably, and the CDR3 follows TCRdb's listing. The J gene is TRBJ2-7, the V gene TRBV11-1; the D call of TRBD1 is as the table states it, not checked on the DNA. The CDR3 has 14 amino acids, counting both end residues. CDR1 is SGHAT and CDR2 is FQDESV in the germline V gene (reference sequence). CDR3 amino acids: CASSYTGGSYEKYL.

The chain combines TRBV29-1 with TRBJ2-5; 10 bases are a match to TRBD1. The V segment lost 1 base and the J segment 6 bases; nucleotides outside the gene matches: 5. From germline, CDR1 is SQVTM and CDR2 ANQGSEA. This CDR3 has 14 residues. The CDR3 protein is CSVEGGTGEQTQYF. The CDR3 coding sequence is TGCAGCGTTGAAGGGGGGACAGGGGAACAGACCCAGTACTTC.

The chain carries TRBV5-8 and TRBJ1-5; TRBD1 agrees at 7 bases. After removal of 2 bases from V and 8 bases from J, the junction contained 13 bases not matched to a gene. The germline CDR1 and CDR2 sequences are SGHTS and YDEGEE. The CDR3 has 16 residues. This CDR3 reads CASSLGPSGGLKPQHF. The CDR3 DNA reads as TGTGCCAGCAGCTTAGGGCCCTCAGGGGGATTGAAGCCCCAGCATTTT.

Comment on this clonotype: A much larger clone differs from this one at a single base, so this may be a read error. This is likely a read error, given that the CDR3 carries no conserved phenylalanine or tryptophan at its end. The chain employs TRBV5-1 and TRBJ2-1; D gene ambiguous. The CDR3 sequence is 15 residues long. Trimming removed 0 bases from V and 0 bases from J, with 7 bases in between. Germline V gives CDR1 SGHRS, CDR2 YFSETQ. This chain's CDR3 is CASSLGVSSYNEQFL. CDR3 DNA sequence: TGCGCCAGCAGCTTGGGGGTAAGCTCCTACAATGAGCAGTTCCTC.

Details on this clonotype: A much bigger clone sits one base away, suggesting this may be a read error. The genes are TRBV4-1 and TRBJ2-5, with TRBD2 identical over 7 bases. Trimming removed 2 bases from V and 1 base from J; junction bases left unmatched: 7. Germline CDR1 and CDR2: MGHRA and YSYEKL. The CDR3 has 16 residues. This CDR3 is CASSQYPGGIQETQYF. The CDR3 nucleotides read TGCGCCAGCAGCCAATACCCCGGGGGGATCCAAGAGACCCAGTACTTC.

This clonotype was picked up a small number of times. The junction and the germline gene differ at one end; a read error may be behind it. The chain is built from TRBV4-1 and TRBJ2-2, with TRBD1 matching over 8 bases. The CDR3 loop spans 17 amino acids. The germline V gene encodes CDR1 MGHRA and CDR2 YSYEKL. CDR3 DNA: TGCGCCAGCAGCCAGGACCCAGCAGGGGGCGGAACCGGGGAGCCGTTTTTT. Its translation is CASSQDPAGGGTGEPFF.

The chain recombines TRBV11-2 with TRBJ2-7; D is possibly TRBD1 (5 bases). CDR3 length: 13 residues. CDR1 and CDR2 from the germline V gene are SGHAT and FQNNGV. The V end lost 5 bases, the J end lost 7 bases, and 15 bases lay between the germline ends. CDR3 amino acids: CASSQGSGHEQYF. Written as DNA, the CDR3 is TGTGCCAGCAGCCAAGGGTCAGGGCATGAGCAGTACTTC.

As regards this clonotype: Because the CDR3 is missing its conserved closing phenylalanine or tryptophan, this is likely a read error. The CDR3 bases are TGTGCCAGCAGCTTAATTATGGGGCCACAAGAGACCCAGTACCTC. It codes for CASSLIMGPQETQYL. The chain employs TRBV11-2 and TRBJ2-5; weak D call: TRBD1 (5 bases). The CDR3 totals 15 residues. CDR1 is SGHAT and CDR2 is FQNNGV in the germline V gene. V lost 2 bases and J 2 bases, leaving 12 bases between the germline ends.

With regard to this clonotype: One junction end disagrees with the germline gene, perhaps due to a read error. The rearrangement joins TRBV4-1 to TRBJ2-1, with D perhaps matching TRBD2 (6 bases). The CDR3 is 15 amino acids. Germline CDR1 and CDR2: MGHRA and YSYEKL. The CDR3 loop reads CASNQEAGTPLEQFF. In nucleotides, the CDR3 is TGCGCCAGCAACCAAGAGGCCGGGACTCCCCTGGAGCAGTTCTTC.

About this clonotype: A junction end diverges from the germline sequence, so it may reflect a read error. The chain employs TRBV28 and TRBJ2-1, with TRBD1 matching 9 bases. The CDR3 length is 16 residues. Germline CDR1 MDHEN, CDR2 SYDVKM. CDR3 in DNA: TGTGCCAGCAGTTCCCAACCGGGACAGGGTAGACATGAGCAATTCTTC. Encoded protein: CASSSQPGQGRHEQFF.

This clonotype has only a few counts. The gene calls are TRBV10-3 and TRBJ2-7; 7 nucleotides align to TRBD2. V dropped 2 bases and J dropped 7; count of bases not matched to a gene: 8. Germline CDR1 and CDR2: ENHRY and SYGVKD. The CDR3 extends over 14 amino acids. CDR3 loop: CAISEAREGGEQYF. CDR3 nucleotides: TGTGCCATCAGTGAGGCAAGGGAGGGTGGGGAGCAGTACTTC.

The CDR3 loop reads CASSLETGTGGYGYTF. DNA of the CDR3: TGTGCCAGCAGCTTGGAAACAGGGACAGGAGGCTATGGCTACACCTTC. This rearrangement joins TRBV7-9 to TRBJ1-2; 8 bases map to TRBD1. The CDR3 totals 16 residues. V shed 3 bases and J 4 bases; nucleotides not matched to a gene: 10. CDR1 is SEHNR and CDR2 is FQNEAQ in the germline V gene (reference sequence).

V is TRBV28 and J is TRBJ1-2; TRBD1 is a possible D gene (5 bases). Deletions cut 4 bases from V and 1 base from J, with 13 bases between. This CDR3 contains 15 residues. Germline V gene lookup returns CDR1 MDHEN and CDR2 SYDVKM. The CDR3 reads CASSSPGGGNYGYTF. For the CDR3, the DNA is TGTGCCAGCAGTTCCCCGGGCGGGGGTAACTATGGCTACACCTTC.

Comment on this clonotype: One end of the junction does not line up with germline, which may come from a read error. The chain combines TRBV5-1 with TRBJ1-1, with TRBD1 matching over 9 bases. The germline CDR1 and CDR2 sequences are SGHRS and YFSETQ. The CDR3 spans 14 residues. CDR3 loop: CVSSLGQGYTEAFF. The DNA of the CDR3 is TGCGTCAGCAGCTTGGGACAGGGATACACTGAAGCCTTCTTT.

Comment on this clonotype: The missing conserved phenylalanine or tryptophan at the end of this CDR3 makes a read error likely. The chain employs TRBV11-2 and TRBJ2-3; D might be TRBD1 or TRBD2, each matching 5 bases. From germline, CDR1 is SGHAT and CDR2 FQNNGV. V gave up 6 bases and J gave up 5 bases, with 12 bases separating them. The CDR3 runs 13 residues. The CDR3 sequence: CASRRARVDTQYL. In DNA form, the CDR3 reads TGTGCCAGCAGGAGGGCCAGGGTAGATACGCAGTATTTG.

This clonotype occurred a few times. A much larger clone lies one base from this, so it may be a read error. The chain couples TRBV7-8 to TRBJ2-2; 9 nucleotides align to TRBD1. The CDR3 has 18 residues. Losses at the gene ends were 0 bases for V and 3 bases for J; bases not matched to a gene: 8. Germline CDR1 SGHVS, CDR2 FQNEAQ. The CDR3 region is CASSLAFGQGQYTGELFF. CDR3 nucleotide sequence: TGTGCCAGCAGCTTAGCTTTCGGACAGGGGCAATACACCGGGGAGCTGTTTTTT.

As for this clonotype: A junction boundary mismatches the germline segment, possibly from a read error. The chain is built from TRBV28 and TRBJ2-2, with D perhaps matching TRBD1 or TRBD2 (5 bases each). Germline CDR1 is MDHEN and CDR2 is SYDVKM. This CDR3 is built from 16 residues. CDR3 protein: CASSVGTAANTGELFF. In nucleotides, the CDR3 is TGTGCCAGCAGCGTAGGGACGGCCGCTAACACCGGGGAACTGTTTTTT.

J is TRBJ2-7 and V is TRBV4-1; unclear D gene. The CDR3 extends over 16 amino acids. V dropped 10 bases and J dropped 4 bases, with 26 bases sitting between them. Germline V gene lookup returns CDR1 MGHRA and CDR2 YSYEKL. The DNA for the CDR3 is TGCGCCACCAACCAAGATACGGAGACAAGACTTTACGAGCAGTACTTC. Protein sequence: CATNQDTETRLYEQYF.